A selection of T cell receptor beta chains follows, all from one sample in a study of T cells in Graves' hyperthyroidism and ophthalmopathy. TCRdb re-analysed the multiplex PCR reads in MiXCR, keeping a single row per CDR3 protein. The repertoire holds 20,000 to 30,000 distinct CDR3 sequences, approximately 45% seen once, with around a tenth in the top ten. What was sequenced was blood. These receptors all stem from a woman aged 30 to 39 with Graves' hyperthyroidism. Each CDR3 is given with its conserved first and last residue. Fields, in order: J gene, V gene, CDR3 protein.

TRBJ2-1 | TRBV20-1 | CSARVAGVYEQFF
TRBJ1-5 | TRBV27 | CASRVDSSGSNQPQHF
TRBJ1-5 | TRBV19 | CASSIGQVNQPQHF
TRBJ2-1 | TRBV27 | CASSFGNEQFF
TRBJ2-7 | TRBV19 | CASRKGQGLNEQYF
TRBJ1-2 | TRBV24-1 | CATSPSGTPNYGYTF
TRBJ1-2 | TRBV29-1 | CSATAGTANYGYTF
TRBJ1-1 | TRBV6-5 | CASSHNLYTEAFF
TRBJ2-1 | TRBV2 | CASRVDRANEQFF
TRBJ1-4 | TRBV7-9 | CASSPGQTTNEKLFF
TRBJ2-1 | TRBV9 | CASSVYGDSYNEQFF